These T cell receptor beta chains were read from a single sample in a study of response to subunit inactivated influenza vaccine. One entry per CDR3 protein results from TCRdb running MiXCR on the RT-PCR reads. Among 860,000 or so distinct CDR3 sequences listed, 21% were seen once. Specimen: PBMCs from blood, collected 4 to 6 days after vaccination. These receptors all stem from a man aged 50 to 60 who received an inactivated influenza vaccine. The CDR3 runs from the conserved cysteine through the conserved F or W. Each record gives: J gene, D gene, V gene, clone size, CDR3 DNA, CDR3 protein. A D gene is named only where the DNA matches it firmly. The size field is filled for only some rows; it gives once, few, many or a size class.

J gene: TRBJ2-5
D gene: TRBD1
V gene: TRBV29-1
clone size: -
CDR3 DNA: TGCAGCGTTGAAGAGGGGCTAGGGGGCCGAGAGACCCAGTACTTC
CDR3 protein: CSVEEGLGGRETQYF

J gene: TRBJ2-1
D gene: TRBD2
V gene: TRBV20-1
clone size: -
CDR3 DNA: TGCAGTGCTAGAGATCTGGCGGGGACTAGCGGGAGGGCCGCCCTAGGTGAGCAGTTCTTC
CDR3 protein: CSARDLAGTSGRAALGEQFF

J gene: TRBJ2-3
D gene: TRBD1
V gene: TRBV5-1
clone size: few
CDR3 DNA: TGCGCCAGCGGGGGGACAGGGCTCGGCACAGATACGCAGTATTTT
CDR3 protein: CASGGTGLGTDTQYF

J gene: TRBJ2-1
D gene: TRBD1
V gene: TRBV7-3
clone size: -
CDR3 DNA: TGTGCCAGCAGCCGGACGGGACAGGGGCTCTACAATGAGCAGTTCTTC
CDR3 protein: CASSRTGQGLYNEQFF

J gene: TRBJ2-7
D gene: TRBD2
V gene: TRBV6-2/TRBV6-3
clone size: few
CDR3 DNA: TGTGCCAGCAAAGGACTAGCGGACTACGAGCAGTACTTC
CDR3 protein: CASKGLADYEQYF

J gene: TRBJ2-2
D gene: TRBD2
V gene: TRBV7-9
clone size: once
CDR3 DNA: TGTGCCAGCAGCGTGACCACGGGACTAGCATCGGGGGAGCTGTTTTTT
CDR3 protein: CASSVTTGLASGELFF

J gene: TRBJ1-2
D gene: -
V gene: TRBV4-3
clone size: few
CDR3 DNA: TGCGCCAGCAGCCAGCAGAAATCTAACTATGGCTACACCTTC
CDR3 protein: CASSQQKSNYGYTF

J gene: TRBJ2-5
D gene: -
V gene: TRBV2
clone size: few
CDR3 DNA: TGTGCCAGCAGTCCACGCCAAGGGACGGTTGGGGAGACCCAGTACTTC
CDR3 protein: CASSPRQGTVGETQYF

J gene: TRBJ2-7
D gene: -
V gene: TRBV12-3/TRBV12-4
clone size: -
CDR3 DNA: TGTGCCAGCAGCCCCGGGACCCACATTCCCTACGAGCAGTACTTC
CDR3 protein: CASSPGTHIPYEQYF

J gene: TRBJ2-1
D gene: -
V gene: TRBV18
clone size: -
CDR3 DNA: TGTGCCAGCTCACCAAATTACAGGGGAGGGTACAATGAGCAGTTCTTC
CDR3 protein: CASSPNYRGGYNEQFF

J gene: TRBJ2-1
D gene: TRBD2
V gene: TRBV20-1
clone size: few
CDR3 DNA: TGCAGTGCTAGTATGCTAGCGGGAAATGAGCAGTTCTTC
CDR3 protein: CSASMLAGNEQFF

J gene: TRBJ2-3
D gene: -
V gene: TRBV5-1
clone size: few
CDR3 DNA: TGCGCCAGCAGCCTGACTGGAGTTGGAGATACGCAGTATTTT
CDR3 protein: CASSLTGVGDTQYF

J gene: TRBJ2-3
D gene: TRBD2
V gene: TRBV12-3/TRBV12-4
clone size: few
CDR3 DNA: TGTGCCAGCAGGCCGGGACTAGCGGTGACAGATACGCAGTATTTT
CDR3 protein: CASRPGLAVTDTQYF

J gene: TRBJ2-1
D gene: TRBD2
V gene: TRBV20-1
clone size: few
CDR3 DNA: TGCAGTGCTAGGGTGTTAGCGGGGGCCTACAATGAGCAGTTCTTC
CDR3 protein: CSARVLAGAYNEQFF

J gene: TRBJ2-3
D gene: -
V gene: TRBV3-1
clone size: -
CDR3 DNA: TGTGCCAGCAGCGCACAGGGATATAGCACAGATACGCAGTATTTT
CDR3 protein: CASSAQGYSTDTQYF

J gene: TRBJ1-1
D gene: -
V gene: TRBV5-1
clone size: few
CDR3 DNA: TGCGCCAGCAGCCAGGGGTCCATCACGAACACTGAAGCTTTCTTT
CDR3 protein: CASSQGSITNTEAFF

J gene: TRBJ1-4
D gene: -
V gene: TRBV6-6
clone size: -
CDR3 DNA: TGTGCCAGCAGTTACGGGGTTGAAAAACTGTTTTTT
CDR3 protein: CASSYGVEKLFF

J gene: TRBJ2-7
D gene: TRBD2
V gene: TRBV7-6
clone size: -
CDR3 DNA: TGTGCCAGCAGCTCCCGAGCGGGGGAGACCTACGAGCAGTACTTC
CDR3 protein: CASSSRAGETYEQYF

J gene: TRBJ2-7
D gene: TRBD2
V gene: TRBV27
clone size: -
CDR3 DNA: TGTGCCAGCAGTGTGGATAGACTAGCGGCTTACGAGCAGTACTTC
CDR3 protein: CASSVDRLAAYEQYF

J gene: TRBJ2-1
D gene: TRBD2
V gene: TRBV12-3/TRBV12-4
clone size: few
CDR3 DNA: TGTGCCAGCAGTCCCAGCGGGGGGCTAAATGAGCAGTTCTTC
CDR3 protein: CASSPSGGLNEQFF

J gene: TRBJ2-5
D gene: TRBD1
V gene: TRBV6-2/TRBV6-3
clone size: -
CDR3 DNA: TGTGCCAGCGGTATACAGGGGGCCCAAGAGACCCAGTACTTC
CDR3 protein: CASGIQGAQETQYF

J gene: TRBJ1-2
D gene: -
V gene: TRBV7-8
clone size: once
CDR3 DNA: TGTGCCAGCAGCTTAGCGGGTCTCGGGGCGAGGGGCTACACCTTC
CDR3 protein: CASSLAGLGARGYTF

J gene: TRBJ2-7
D gene: TRBD1
V gene: TRBV9
clone size: -
CDR3 DNA: TGTGCCAGCAGCGTCGGGGGACAGGGGGGCTCCGAGCAGTACTTC
CDR3 protein: CASSVGGQGGSEQYF

J gene: TRBJ2-2
D gene: -
V gene: TRBV4-3
clone size: -
CDR3 DNA: TGCGCCAGCAGCCAAGATAGGCTTACAGGGATCACCGGGGAGCTGTTTTTT
CDR3 protein: CASSQDRLTGITGELFF

J gene: TRBJ1-4
D gene: TRBD1
V gene: TRBV9
clone size: -
CDR3 DNA: TGTGCCAGCAGCCCTGGGACAGGCGAATCCAATAATGAAAAACTGTTTTTT
CDR3 protein: CASSPGTGESNNEKLFF

J gene: TRBJ1-5
D gene: -
V gene: TRBV2
clone size: -
CDR3 DNA: TGTGCCAGCACGTCGGCGGGGGGAAATCAGCCCCAGCATTTT
CDR3 protein: CASTSAGGNQPQHF

J gene: TRBJ2-3
D gene: TRBD1
V gene: TRBV20-1
clone size: -
CDR3 DNA: TGCAGTGCTAGTGAGACAGGGGTCGCTCACACAGATACGCAGTATTTT
CDR3 protein: CSASETGVAHTDTQYF

J gene: TRBJ2-7
D gene: TRBD1
V gene: TRBV5-1
clone size: many
CDR3 DNA: TGCGCCAGCAGCTTGGGCGGACAGGGTCTCGAGCAGTACTTC
CDR3 protein: CASSLGGQGLEQYF

J gene: TRBJ1-2
D gene: TRBD1
V gene: TRBV6-1
clone size: few
CDR3 DNA: TGTGCCAGCAGTGCGGACAGGGGGATGGGAGGCTACACCTTC
CDR3 protein: CASSADRGMGGYTF

J gene: TRBJ2-5
D gene: -
V gene: TRBV5-6
clone size: many
CDR3 DNA: TGTGCCAGCAGCCCCGACCAGGGGACCCAGTACTTC
CDR3 protein: CASSPDQGTQYF

J gene: TRBJ1-4
D gene: -
V gene: TRBV4-1
clone size: -
CDR3 DNA: TGCGCCAGCAGTCAGATGGGCCTCGCCCCCGAAAAACTGTTTTTT
CDR3 protein: CASSQMGLAPEKLFF

J gene: TRBJ2-4
D gene: -
V gene: TRBV29-1
clone size: many
CDR3 DNA: TGCAGCGTCCCCGGATTCGGGGCCGGTGGCAAAAACATTCAGTACTTC
CDR3 protein: CSVPGFGAGGKNIQYF

J gene: TRBJ2-1
D gene: -
V gene: TRBV9
clone size: -
CDR3 DNA: TGTGCCAGCAGCGTCAGGGGCGAGACCTACAATGAGCAGTTCTTC
CDR3 protein: CASSVRGETYNEQFF

J gene: TRBJ2-2
D gene: -
V gene: TRBV5-1
clone size: -
CDR3 DNA: TGCGCCAGCAGCTTGGCCGGCAAATCCGGGGAGCTGTTTTTT
CDR3 protein: CASSLAGKSGELFF

J gene: TRBJ2-3
D gene: -
V gene: TRBV2
clone size: -
CDR3 DNA: TGTGCCAGCCTGGAGAACTCGAATACGCAGTATTTT
CDR3 protein: CASLENSNTQYF

J gene: TRBJ2-6
D gene: -
V gene: TRBV12-3/TRBV12-4
clone size: -
CDR3 DNA: TGTGCCAGCGGGGCATATGAGTCTGGGGCCAACGTCCTGACTTTC
CDR3 protein: CASGAYESGANVLTF

J gene: TRBJ2-1
D gene: TRBD2
V gene: TRBV24-1
clone size: few
CDR3 DNA: TGTGCCACCAGTGAACCTCTAGCGGGGTACAATGAGCAGTTCTTC
CDR3 protein: CATSEPLAGYNEQFF

J gene: TRBJ2-2
D gene: -
V gene: TRBV12-3/TRBV12-4
clone size: few
CDR3 DNA: TGTGCCAGCAGTTTTATGAGAACCGGGGAGCTGTTTTTT
CDR3 protein: CASSFMRTGELFF

J gene: TRBJ1-5
D gene: TRBD1
V gene: TRBV20-1
clone size: many
CDR3 DNA: TGCAGTGCTGCGGACAGGGGAAGTAGTAAGCCCCAGCATTTT
CDR3 protein: CSAADRGSSKPQHF

J gene: TRBJ1-1
D gene: -
V gene: TRBV7-2
clone size: few
CDR3 DNA: TGTGCCAGCAGCTTCACATCGACCGTTTCGAACACTGAAGCTTTCTTT
CDR3 protein: CASSFTSTVSNTEAFF

J gene: TRBJ2-7
D gene: -
V gene: TRBV21-1
clone size: -
CDR3 DNA: TGTGCCAGCAGCCCCGTCTACTTC
CDR3 protein: CASSPVYF

J gene: TRBJ2-1
D gene: TRBD2
V gene: TRBV4-3
clone size: -
CDR3 DNA: TGCGCCAGCAGCCCAACCTCTAGCGGGGGGGCCTCTGAGCAGTTCTTC
CDR3 protein: CASSPTSSGGASEQFF

J gene: TRBJ2-1
D gene: -
V gene: TRBV5-1
clone size: many
CDR3 DNA: TGCGCCAGCAGCTTCTCACCCTACAATGAGCAGTTCTTC
CDR3 protein: CASSFSPYNEQFF

J gene: TRBJ2-1
D gene: -
V gene: TRBV18
clone size: many
CDR3 DNA: TGTGCCAGCTCACCAAGGCCGGGCGAGGCTTCTTACAATGAGCAGTTCTTC
CDR3 protein: CASSPRPGEASYNEQFF

J gene: TRBJ2-5
D gene: TRBD2
V gene: TRBV5-1
clone size: many
CDR3 DNA: TGCGCCAGCAGCACCGGACTAGCGGGGCAAGAGACCCAGTACTTC
CDR3 protein: CASSTGLAGQETQYF

J gene: TRBJ2-2
D gene: -
V gene: TRBV2
clone size: many
CDR3 DNA: TGTGCCACCGGAGGGGGCTCTGGCACCGGGGAGCTGTTTTTT
CDR3 protein: CATGGGSGTGELFF